A selection of T cell receptor beta chains follows, all from one sample in a study of T cells expressing NK-cell markers. After re-calling the 5' RACE reads, TCRdb lists one entry per CDR3 protein, DNA absent. Across about 390,000 distinct CDR3 sequences, the top ten clones capture over 8.5% of the sample. Material: blood T cells: a sorted CD56 or NKG2C T cell subset, CD4+ or CD8+ T cells, or bulk PBMC T cells (not recorded which). Receptor source: a woman between 50 and 59 years old in good health. CDR3s include the opening cysteine and the closing phenylalanine or tryptophan. The order of the fields is J gene, V gene, CDR3 protein.

J gene: TRBJ2-3
V gene: TRBV6-1
CDR3 protein: CASSEETVPQYF

J gene: TRBJ2-5
V gene: TRBV24-1
CDR3 protein: CATSDQGQGGQKTQYF

J gene: TRBJ1-1
V gene: TRBV3-1
CDR3 protein: CASSQESWDRSTFF

J gene: TRBJ2-1
V gene: TRBV5-1
CDR3 protein: CASSMTGVSYNEQFF

J gene: TRBJ2-2
V gene: TRBV5-1
CDR3 protein: CASSGGTGPNTGELFF

J gene: TRBJ2-7
V gene: TRBV12-3/TRBV12-4
CDR3 protein: CASSLERFDEQYF

J gene: TRBJ2-4
V gene: TRBV12-5
CDR3 protein: CASGYGTAKNIQYF

J gene: TRBJ2-5
V gene: TRBV7-7
CDR3 protein: CASSQGLGEETQYF

J gene: TRBJ2-3
V gene: TRBV27
CDR3 protein: CASSPTPGLGITDTQYF

J gene: TRBJ2-6
V gene: TRBV4-1
CDR3 protein: CASSRLSGANVLTF

J gene: TRBJ2-2
V gene: TRBV3-1
CDR3 protein: CASSQDVSGRHLPGELFF

J gene: TRBJ1-3
V gene: TRBV11-2
CDR3 protein: CASSLAGAGTGYGNTIYF

J gene: TRBJ2-2
V gene: TRBV6-5
CDR3 protein: CASSLGLAGVGELFF

J gene: TRBJ2-4
V gene: TRBV7-9
CDR3 protein: CATSLAKNIQYF

J gene: TRBJ2-5
V gene: TRBV7-9
CDR3 protein: CASSFGRGRSQETQYF